This is a list of T cell receptor beta chains from one sample in a study of vaccination and CD4 T cells after COVID-19. One entry per CDR3 protein, called by TCRdb with MiXCR from the PCR reads. The data contain 10,000 to 15,000 distinct CDR3 sequences, about 50% of them singletons. Their cognate antigens are unknown. The sample taken for sequencing was CD4+ T cells from blood, cultured in vitro. The receptors shown here come from a human donor who had recovered from COVID-19. Both conserved end residues are part of each CDR3. Each record gives: CDR3 protein, V gene.

CASILGQVSMGYTF,TRBV7-2
CASSPSYDYGYTF,TRBV7-6
CASSRGLAGGNEQFF,TRBV7-6
CASSRTYDRTGGNYGYTF,TRBV4-1
CASSAGTGPPVTEAFF,TRBV9
CASSYADGGNQETQYF,TRBV5-1
CASRSGRGLSYEQYF,TRBV7-9
CASSFGLAGGASYNEQFF,TRBV27
CASSFSDLNEQFF,TRBV27
CASSSSHRGLNNSPLHF,TRBV28
CASSISQETQYF,TRBV7-6
CATSEYAGTGMDQPQHF,TRBV15
CASSPLRGEVWGYTF,TRBV7-2
CASSLTRANEQFF,TRBV27
CSASLTDNEQFF,TRBV20-1
CSARAVQETQYF,TRBV20-1
CASSFGGGRQPQHF,TRBV27
CSARDLAGDEQYF,TRBV20-1
CASSLGDRSPLHF,TRBV7-2
CASSSRSGTGGAGPFPYGYTF,TRBV21-1
CASSYSDRAGYTF,TRBV6-2/TRBV6-3
CSARFGGVSTDTQYF,TRBV20-1
CATSGLTSGGRVDTQYF,TRBV24-1
CASSLQAESYEQYF,TRBV27